The 3 T cell receptor beta chains presented below share a single source sample, sequenced in a study of sequential checkpoint blockade in melanoma. TCRdb's table, derived via immunoSEQ multiplex PCR, lists solely in-frame clones and lacks some. This sample carries roughly 34,000 clones, 75% to 90% of them seen once, and the ten largest clones take about a fifth. Treatment given: randomized to nivolumab then ipilimumab (arm A) or the reverse (arm B). Sequenced here: CD8+ T cells sorted from blood (inferred from file names), sampled from a patient given nivolumab and ipilimumab in sequence. The receptors shown here come from a human donor with melanoma.

The chain carries TRBV27 and TRBJ1-1; tentatively, D is TRBD1 (5 bases). CDR3 size: 13 residues. V lost 4 bases, J lost 5 bases, and 11 bases lay in between. CDR1 is MNHEY, CDR2 SMNVEV, per germline (reference sequence). The CDR3 DNA reads as TGTGCCAGCAGTTCCCCTAGGGGAACTGAAGCTTTCTTT. Its protein product is CASSSPRGTEAFF.

The rearrangement joins TRBV28 to TRBJ1-2; 8 bases are shared with TRBD1. Germline lookup yields CDR1 MDHEN and CDR2 SYDVKM. This CDR3 has 15 residues. V was clipped by 2 bases and J by 8 bases; unmatched bases: 10. In DNA, the CDR3 is TGTGCCAGCAGTTTAGGATTCCAGGGGGCCGGGGGCTACACCTTC. It yields the protein CASSLGFQGAGGYTF.

This chain uses TRBV28 with TRBJ2-1, with D possibly matching TRBD2 (6 bases). The CDR3 extends over 14 amino acids. Between the trimmed V and J ends, which lost 8 bases and 6 bases, there was a span of 17 bases. Looked up from germline, CDR1 is MDHEN and CDR2 is SYDVKM. The CDR3 DNA sequence: TGTGCCAGCCTATCTCTCGCGGGGCTCAATGAGCAGTTCTTC. This gives the protein CASLSLAGLNEQFF. Complete variable domain (other parts from reference TRBV28 and TRBJ2-1): DVKVTQSSRYLVKRTGEKVFLECVQDMDHENMFWYRQDPGLGLRLIYFSYDVKMKEKGDIPEGYSVSREKKERFSLILESASTNQTSMYLCASLSLAGLNEQFFGPGTRLTVL.